The following is a T cell receptor (beta chain) sequence with its context. Its antigen remains unknown. The data were taken from a study of monozygotic twins with inflammatory bowel disease. Study results and limitations: None of the different T cell subtypes could be distinguished from one another.

CDR1 MDHEN and CDR2 SYDVKM come from the germline V gene. The CDR3 loop spans 16 amino acids. Incorporation of UMIs carrying a 6-nucleotide sample barcode was performed by template switching. TCRalpha and TCRbeta cDNA was put through two nested PCRs of roughly 16 and 10 cycles. For each CDR3 protein, TCRdb gives one entry from its re-call of the 5' RACE reads, without DNA. Its listing shows 400,000 or so distinct CDR3 sequences. The receptor's source is a human donor with ulcerative colitis or Crohn's disease, or a healthy co-twin of an affected twin (not recorded which). The sequencing sample was made of blood. The genes are TRBV28 and TRBJ2-1; TCRdb gives TRBD2 as the D gene, but with no DNA this cannot be confirmed. The chain's CDR3 is CASRSIAGNSYIEQFF.